The next 12 T cell receptor beta chains were all read from a single sample in a study of PD-L1 blockade in urothelial cancer. Sequenced by immunoSEQ multiplex PCR; TCRdb stores in-frame clones only, minus some. The profile shows about 91,000 clones, 90% to 95% of them singletons. Sequencing used PBMCs, obtained around atezolizumab (anti-PD-L1) treatment. Receptor source: a man aged 55 to 70 with urothelial cancer.

Only one count was recorded for this clone. CDR3 sequence: CASREGLEQFF. For the CDR3, the DNA is TGTGCCAGCAGGGAAGGACTTGAGCAGTTCTTC. The chain employs TRBV6-5 and TRBJ2-1; D possibly corresponds to TRBD2 (5 bases). CDR1 is MNHEY and CDR2 is SVGAGI in the germline V gene. V was shortened by 6 bases and J by 9 bases, with 9 bases between the two germline ends. The CDR3 loop spans 11 amino acids.

The chain uses TRBV19 and TRBJ2-7; 10 nucleotides match TRBD1. This CDR3 region has 14 residues. Germline CDR1 and CDR2: LNHDA and SQIVND (reference sequence). The J segment lost 4 bases and the V segment lost 7 bases, leaving 7 bases of the junction unmatched. CDR3: CASTRQGAEYEQYF. CDR3 in DNA: TGTGCCAGTACCCGACAGGGGGCAGAGTACGAGCAGTACTTC.

The CDR3 coding sequence is TGTGCCAGCACCCCGGGAACTTGGGGCGAGCAGTACTTC. Protein: CASTPGTWGEQYF. The genes are TRBV2 and TRBJ2-7, with D perhaps TRBD2 (5 bases). Germline CDR1 and CDR2: SNHLY and FYNNEI. The V gene lost 7 bases and the J gene lost 6 bases, with 16 bases spanning the gap. The CDR3 consists of 13 residues.

V usage is TRBV2 and J usage is TRBJ1-3, with 7 bases identical to TRBD1. V shed 4 bases, J shed 4 bases, and the junction held 13 bases outside the gene matches. The CDR3 covers 17 residues. The V gene's germline CDR1 is SNHLY and CDR2 FYNNEI. CDR3 loop: CASSGLYRGVGGNTIYF. As DNA, the CDR3 is TGTGCCAGCAGTGGTTTATACAGGGGAGTTGGAGGAAACACCATATATTTT.

This rearrangement joins TRBV5-1 to TRBJ2-3; 9 nucleotides match TRBD1. V lost 4 bases to trimming and J lost 0 bases; unmatched junction nucleotides: 6. In germline, CDR1 is SGHRS, CDR2 YFSETQ. This CDR3 contains 16 residues. Here the CDR3 reads CASSPDRGTSTDTQYF. CDR3 nucleotides: TGCGCCAGCAGCCCGGACAGGGGTACTAGCACAGATACGCAGTATTTT.

V gene TRBV10-3 combines with J gene TRBJ2-3; TRBD1 matches at 7 bases. The V segment lost 5 bases and the J segment 0 bases; nucleotides outside the gene matches: 2. The CDR3 extends over 14 amino acids. Looked up from germline, CDR1 is ENHRY and CDR2 is SYGVKD. CDR3: CAISSTGSTDTQYF. CDR3 in DNA: TGTGCCATCAGTTCGACAGGGAGCACAGATACGCAGTATTTT.

The V call is TRBV5-4, the J call TRBJ2-5; 9 nucleotides agree with TRBD2. The CDR3 runs to 16 residues. Germline values: CDR1 SGHNT, CDR2 YYREEE (reference sequence). V dropped 4 bases and J dropped 5; count of bases not matched to a gene: 12. CDR3 sequence (DNA): TGTGCCAGCAGCCCGGACGGACTAGCGAAGGGGGAGACCCAGTACTTC. It is translated as CASSPDGLAKGETQYF.

This clone was seen once. The V gene is TRBV10-2, the J gene TRBJ2-7; 7 positions agree with TRBD2. Germline CDR1 is WSHSY and CDR2 is SAAADI. The CDR3 is 17 residues long. The V and J ends lost 0 bases and 2 bases, in that order; junction bases with no gene match: 10. Written as DNA, the CDR3 is TGCGCCAGCAGTGAGTCGTGGGGCGGGAGTGCAGCCTACGAGCAGTACTTC. Encoded protein: CASSESWGGSAAYEQYF.

The rearrangement uses TRBV11-1 and TRBJ2-5; the D is unclear. The CDR3 is made up of 12 amino acids. CDR1 SGHAT and CDR2 FQDESV come from the germline V gene (reference sequence). V was cut by 5 bases and J by 7 bases, with 11 bases left in between. The CDR3 protein is CASSPEEGTQYF. CDR3 DNA: TGTGCCAGCAGCCCCGAGGAAGGGACCCAGTACTTC.

As to this clone: Other DNA sequences of this sample code for an identical CDR3. This chain links TRBV5-1 with TRBJ2-3; 14 bases fit TRBD2. The CDR3 loop spans 16 amino acids. Germline CDR1 SGHRS, CDR2 YFSETQ. V gave up 4 bases and J gave up 3 bases; unmatched junction bases: 4. CDR3 residues: CASSRGLAGETDTQYF. CDR3 DNA sequence: TGCGCCAGCAGCCGGGGACTAGCGGGAGAAACAGATACGCAGTATTTT.

This chain uses TRBV29-1 with TRBJ2-7; TRBD1 agrees at 11 bases. V was pared by 2 bases and J by 1 base, with 7 bases of the junction left unmatched. This CDR3 has 16 residues. Germline values: CDR1 SQVTM, CDR2 ANQGSEA. CDR3 protein: CSVEFPGQGASYEQYF. The DNA for the CDR3 is TGCAGCGTTGAATTCCCTGGACAGGGGGCGTCCTACGAGCAGTACTTC.

The V gene is TRBV5-1, the J gene TRBJ2-5; 14 nucleotides agree with TRBD2. The germline CDR1 and CDR2 sequences are SGHRS and YFSETQ. After removal of 3 bases from V and 4 bases from J, the junction contained 5 bases not matched to a gene. The CDR3 has 16 residues. CDR3 protein: CASSSSGTSGGETQYF. CDR3 coding DNA: TGCGCCAGCAGCTCATCCGGGACTAGCGGGGGAGAGACCCAGTACTTC.